A single sample gave rise to the 7 T cell receptor beta chains below, sequenced in a study of cytomegalovirus exposure and HLA in healthy donors. Use of 60 Vbeta and 13 Jbeta primers characterized the PCR. Profiled with immunoSEQ multiplex PCR; TCRdb holds only in-frame clones, not every one. This sample has 30,000 to 35,000 clones, with about 80% found just once. Material: PBMCs. The receptors stem from a male donor in good health and CMV-seronegative.

The chain is built from TRBV6-6 and TRBJ1-1, with TRBD1 identical over 7 bases. V lost 10 bases, J lost 2 bases, and 16 bases stayed unmatched. CDR3 length equals 16 residues. The germline V gene encodes CDR1 MNHNY and CDR2 SVGAGI (reference sequence). This CDR3 reads CAIQDRQGRENTEAFF. CDR3 sequence (DNA): TGTGCCATCCAAGACCGACAGGGACGTGAAAACACTGAAGCTTTCTTT.

This chain connects TRBV9 to TRBJ1-1; a possible D gene is TRBD1 (5 bases). The CDR3 loop spans 15 amino acids. The ends were cut back, 3 bases at V and 6 bases at J, with 18 bases in the middle. CDR1 and CDR2 (germline): SGDLS, YYNGEE. Here the CDR3 DNA reads TGTGCCAGCAGCGCCCGAGACAGTTCCTGGGCTGAAGCTTTCTTT. It encodes CASSARDSSWAEAFF.

The chain joins TRBV16 to TRBJ1-2; maybe TRBD1 (5 bases). Between the trimmed V and J ends, which lost 4 bases and 2 bases, there was a span of 14 bases. The germline V gene encodes CDR1 KGHSY and CDR2 FQNENV. The CDR3 length is 15 residues. The CDR3 DNA sequence: TGTGCCAGCAGCCCGTCTCCCGCAGGGAACTATGGCTACACCTTC. This sequence encodes CASSPSPAGNYGYTF.

Only a few counts were recorded for this clone. V gene TRBV19 combines with J gene TRBJ2-1, with D unresolved. The CDR3 runs to 12 residues. Germline values: CDR1 LNHDA, CDR2 SQIVND (reference sequence). The germline V and J ends were trimmed by 3 bases and 5 bases, with 5 bases remaining between them. The CDR3 bases are TGTGCCAGTAGTATTCTAAACAATGAGCAGTTCTTC. Translating it yields CASSILNNEQFF. Together with reference TRBV19 and TRBJ2-1, the CDR3 gives the full variable domain: DGGITQSPKYLFRKEGQNVTLSCEQNLNHDAMYWYRQDPGQGLRLIYYSQIVNDFQKGDIAEGYSVSREKKESFPLTVTSAQKNPTAFYLCASSILNNEQFFGPGTRLTVL.

The chain links TRBV7-9 to TRBJ1-2; a weak D match, TRBD1 (6 bases). There are 18 residues in the CDR3. Germline CDR1 is SEHNR and CDR2 is FQNEAQ (reference sequence). V lost 5 bases and J 0 bases, leaving 22 bases between the germline ends. In DNA, the CDR3 is TGTGCCAGCAGCCCCCTCCCCCGGACAGACAAAGCTAACTATGGCTACACCTTC. Translating it yields CASSPLPRTDKANYGYTF.

J is TRBJ2-1 and V is TRBV11-2; 10 bases map to TRBD1. CDR1 is SGHAT, CDR2 FQNNGV, per germline. J lost 7 bases, V lost 5 bases, and 8 bases had no gene match. The CDR3 contains 15 residues. CDR3 nucleotides: TGTGCCAGCAGCGAGCGACAGGGGGCACGGAATGAGCAGTTCTTC. It specifies CASSERQGARNEQFF.

The rearrangement joins TRBV6-5 to TRBJ2-1; 7 bases align to TRBD2. The junction had 5 bases not matched to a gene; V was cut back by 2 bases and J by 4 bases. CDR1 MNHEY and CDR2 SVGAGI come from the germline V gene. This CDR3 contains 15 residues. The CDR3 is CASSYGRGTYNEQFF. The CDR3, as DNA: TGTGCCAGCAGTTACGGGCGGGGGACTTACAATGAGCAGTTCTTC.